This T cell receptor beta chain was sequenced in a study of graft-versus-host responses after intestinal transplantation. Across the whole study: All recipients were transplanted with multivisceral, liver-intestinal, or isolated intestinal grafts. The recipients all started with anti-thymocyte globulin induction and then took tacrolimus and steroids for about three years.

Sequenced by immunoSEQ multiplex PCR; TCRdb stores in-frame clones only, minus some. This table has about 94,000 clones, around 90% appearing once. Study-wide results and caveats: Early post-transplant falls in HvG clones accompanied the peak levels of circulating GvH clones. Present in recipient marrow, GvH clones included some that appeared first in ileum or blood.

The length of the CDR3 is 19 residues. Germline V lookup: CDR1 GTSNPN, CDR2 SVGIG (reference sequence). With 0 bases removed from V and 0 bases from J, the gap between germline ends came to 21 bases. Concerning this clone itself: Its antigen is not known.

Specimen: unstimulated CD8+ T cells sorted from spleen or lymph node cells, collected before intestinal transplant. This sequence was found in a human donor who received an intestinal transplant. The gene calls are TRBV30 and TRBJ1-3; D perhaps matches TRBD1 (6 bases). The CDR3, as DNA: TGTGCCTGGAGTGTACGCTGGGGCAGGGGATCCCCCTCTGGAAACACCATATATTTT. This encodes CAWSVRWGRGSPSGNTIYF.